The text below deals with one T cell receptor beta chain. This entry comes from a study of human T cells and chemical hapten exposure. Overall study: On the upper back, patch tests were applied with 0.01% DPC and read at 6 days. Per-sample TCR yield variation was attributed mainly to small pooled library volume differences.

TCRdb passed the RACE reads through MiXCR, listing each CDR3 protein once. The sample has about 57,000 distinct CDR3 sequences; about 9.6% are singletons. Stated time point: patch test 1, 2 weeks after DPC sensitization. As for treatment: therapeutic diphenylcyclopropenone sensitization with weekly scalp DPC. Ahead of each patch test application, blood was drawn. Trimming shortened V by 5 bases and J by 2 bases, and 12 bases separated the two germline ends. This CDR3 is 14 amino acids long. The sequence came from a woman in her thirties or forties with alopecia areata. Some clones in this sample may be carry-over from other donors' samples. The sample was whole blood, taken in connection with sensitization to the hapten diphenylcyclopropenone (DPC). The V call is TRBV12-3 or TRBV12-4, the J call TRBJ2-5; D may match TRBD1 or TRBD2 (5 bases each). The CDR3 reads CASSNSGPQETQYF. The CDR3 DNA is TGTGCCAGCAGTAACTCGGGGCCTCAAGAGACCCAGTACTTC.